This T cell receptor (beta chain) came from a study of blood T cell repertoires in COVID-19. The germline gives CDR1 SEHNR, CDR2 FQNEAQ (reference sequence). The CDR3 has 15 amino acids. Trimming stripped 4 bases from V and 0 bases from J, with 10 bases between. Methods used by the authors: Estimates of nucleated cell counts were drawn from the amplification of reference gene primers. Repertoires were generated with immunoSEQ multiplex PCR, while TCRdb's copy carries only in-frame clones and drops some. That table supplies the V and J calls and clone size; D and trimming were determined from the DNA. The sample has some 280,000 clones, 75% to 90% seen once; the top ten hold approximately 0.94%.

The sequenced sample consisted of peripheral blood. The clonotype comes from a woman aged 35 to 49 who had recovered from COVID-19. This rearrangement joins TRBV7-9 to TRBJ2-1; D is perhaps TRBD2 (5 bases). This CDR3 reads CASSSLDDSYNEQFF. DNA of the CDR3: TGTGCCAGCAGCTCACTAGACGACTCCTACAATGAGCAGTTCTTC.